This T cell receptor (beta chain) appears in the sequencing data of a study of blood T cell repertoires in COVID-19. The CDR3 runs to 13 residues. V shed 9 bases and J shed 5 bases, with 14 bases lying between them. CDR1 and CDR2 (germline): LNHDA, SQIVND (reference sequence). Here immunoSEQ multiplex PCR was the method, and the copy in TCRdb shows in-frame clones only, minus some. The table includes under 150,000 clones, 75% to 85% detected once. The rearrangement uses TRBV19 and TRBJ2-1, with D perhaps matching TRBD2 (5 bases). The specimen was peripheral blood. This sequence was found in a woman aged 80 or older with acute or convalescent COVID-19. In nucleotides, the CDR3 is TGTGCCAGCGGCGTTTGGGAGAACAATGAGCAGTTCTTC. It encodes CASGVWENNEQFF. The whole variable domain, filled in from reference TRBV19 and TRBJ2-1, reads DGGITQSPKYLFRKEGQNVTLSCEQNLNHDAMYWYRQDPGQGLRLIYYSQIVNDFQKGDIAEGYSVSREKKESFPLTVTSAQKNPTAFYLCASGVWENNEQFFGPGTRLTVL.